This T cell receptor (beta chain) appears in the sequencing data of a study of blood T cell repertoires in COVID-19 (dated by TCRdb to the early 2020s). As for the study more broadly: Samples covering the acute and convalescent phases of COVID-19 were provided by collaborators in the United States, Italy and Spain. A freely available public database, intended as a resource for researchers studying the immune response to SARS-CoV-2, is where the repertoires were released. Deeply sampled blood TCRbeta repertoires from subjects exposed to, actively infected with, or recovered from COVID-19 were included in the dataset. Where HLA class I and class II types were available, the types were taken from metadata supplied by the sample provider, not from assay-based typing. The material from the prospective study consisted of cDNA or gDNA derived from T cells, B-cell-depleted T cells, or PBMCs. A de-identified subject ID, COVID-19 status, age in years and sex were almost always included in the sample metadata. Samples were obtained from the ongoing ImmuneRACE study (first 160 participants) and from about 1,300 subjects provided by 6 global collaborators. Results the study describes overall, beyond this receptor: The quantity of clinical and demographic metadata differed by source and by participant and was supplied without curation.

V and J are truncated by 4 bases and 4 bases respectively, leaving an intervening sequence of 18 bases. Reading the germline V gene gives CDR1 SGDLS and CDR2 YYNGEE. The CDR3 covers 15 residues, taking in both the cysteine and the phenylalanine. The DNA shown is the 45-base CDR3, in frame from base 1. Participants in the prospective study were aged 18 to 89 years, lived in under 30 United States geographic areas, and enrolled through a virtual design. In the prospective study, cohorts were assigned on the basis of participant-reported clinical history obtained from a screening survey and a study questionnaire. Exposed participants had been in contact, within 2 weeks of entering the study, with a person who had a PCR-confirmed or clinician-diagnosed case of COVID-19. In the prospective study, whole blood, serum and a nasopharyngeal or oropharyngeal swab were collected from each participant by mobile phlebotomists. Participants in the prospective study had the option to provide additional blood draws and questionnaires over an approximately 2-month period. Before DNA extraction, blood samples from the prospective study were shipped at room temperature or frozen.

To note about this clone: Which antigen it targets is not known. It has no much larger one-base neighbor in the sample; base qualities were not kept.

TCRbeta CDR3 regions were amplified from genomic DNA using the immunoSEQ Assay, a bias-controlled multiplex PCR. The authors' pipeline ran thus. Within the assay, amplification of reference gene primers was used to estimate how many nucleated cells each sample contained. To quantify the absolute abundance of each unique TCRbeta CDR3 rearrangement, sequence reads were collapsed and filtered. For each sample, productive Simpson clonality was calculated as the square root of Simpson's diversity index over productive rearrangements. Imported from immuneACCESS, the table was reduced by TCRdb to in-frame sequences with V and J called. These copies leave out some clones; in studies compared against another copy, an unresolved V gene accounts for under half, and the cause of the remainder is not known. That table furnishes V, J and clone size, whereas the DNA furnished D and trimming. In all, the sample holds some 270,000 clones, and 70% to 90% of those were seen once. The top ten hold 5% to 7.5% of the sample.

This sequence was found in a woman in her fifties or sixties who had been exposed to COVID-19. The V gene is TRBV9 and the J gene is TRBJ2-7; the D gene is perhaps TRBD1, from 6 matching bases. The sequencing input was PBMCs or T cells enriched from blood (not recorded which). DNA sequence: TGTGCCAGCAGCCCCGAGGGGGACGTCAAGTACGAGCAGTACTTC. The translation is CASSPEGDVKYEQYF.